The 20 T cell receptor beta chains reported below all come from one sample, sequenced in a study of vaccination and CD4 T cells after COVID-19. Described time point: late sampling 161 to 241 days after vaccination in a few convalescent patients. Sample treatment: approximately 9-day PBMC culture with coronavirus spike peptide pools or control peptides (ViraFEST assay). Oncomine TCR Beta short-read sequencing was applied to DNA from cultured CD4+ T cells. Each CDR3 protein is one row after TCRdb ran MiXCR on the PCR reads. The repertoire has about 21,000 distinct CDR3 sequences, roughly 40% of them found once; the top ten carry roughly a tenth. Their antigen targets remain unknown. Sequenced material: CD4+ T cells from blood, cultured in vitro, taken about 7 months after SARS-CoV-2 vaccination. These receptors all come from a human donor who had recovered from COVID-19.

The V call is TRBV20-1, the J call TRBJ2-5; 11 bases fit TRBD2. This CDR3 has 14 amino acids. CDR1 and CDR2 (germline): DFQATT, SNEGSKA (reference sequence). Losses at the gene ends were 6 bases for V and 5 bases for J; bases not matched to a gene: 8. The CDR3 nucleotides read TGCAGTGCCATTAGCGGGAGGGCCACGGAGACCCAGTACTTC. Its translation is CSAISGRATETQYF.

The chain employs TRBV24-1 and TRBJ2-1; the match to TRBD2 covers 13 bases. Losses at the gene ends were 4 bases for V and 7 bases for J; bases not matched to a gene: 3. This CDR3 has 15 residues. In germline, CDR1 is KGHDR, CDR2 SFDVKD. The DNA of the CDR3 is TGTGCCACCAGTGAACTAGCGGGAGGGCGAAATGAGCAGTTCTTC. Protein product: CATSELAGGRNEQFF.

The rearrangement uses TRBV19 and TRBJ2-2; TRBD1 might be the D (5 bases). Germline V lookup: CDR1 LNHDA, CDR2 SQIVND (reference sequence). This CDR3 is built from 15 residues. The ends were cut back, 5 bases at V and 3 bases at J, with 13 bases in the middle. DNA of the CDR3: TGTGCCAGTAGTCGGAGCAGGGCGTACACCGGGGAGCTGTTTTTT. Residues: CASSRSRAYTGELFF. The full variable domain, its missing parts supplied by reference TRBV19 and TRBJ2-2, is DGGITQSPKYLFRKEGQNVTLSCEQNLNHDAMYWYRQDPGQGLRLIYYSQIVNDFQKGDIAEGYSVSREKKESFPLTVTSAQKNPTAFYLCASSRSRAYTGELFFGEGSRLTVL.

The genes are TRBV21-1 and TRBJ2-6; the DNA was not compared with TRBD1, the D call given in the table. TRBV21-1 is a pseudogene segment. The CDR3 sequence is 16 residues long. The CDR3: CASSLMDRAGANVLTF. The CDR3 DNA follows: TGTGCCAGCAGCCTGATGGACAGGGCTGGGGCCAACGTCCTGACTTTC.

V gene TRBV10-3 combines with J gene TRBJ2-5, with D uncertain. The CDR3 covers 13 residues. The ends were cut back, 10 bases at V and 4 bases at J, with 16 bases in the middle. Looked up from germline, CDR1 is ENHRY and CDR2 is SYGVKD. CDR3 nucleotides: TGTGCCAGCAGAGCAGACGTAGCAGAGACCCAGTACTTC. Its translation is CASRADVAETQYF.

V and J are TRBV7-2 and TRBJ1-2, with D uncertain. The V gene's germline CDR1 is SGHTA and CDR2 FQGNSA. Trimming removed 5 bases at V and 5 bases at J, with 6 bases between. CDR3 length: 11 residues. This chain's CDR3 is CASSSGYGYTF. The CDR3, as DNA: TGTGCCAGCAGCAGCGGTTATGGCTACACCTTC. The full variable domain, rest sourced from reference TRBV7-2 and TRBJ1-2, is GAGVSQSPSNKVTEKGKDVELRCDPISGHTALYWYRQSLGQGLEFLIYFQGNSAPDKSGLPSDRFSAERTGGSVSTLTIQRTQQEDSAVYLCASSSGYGYTFGSGTRLTVV.

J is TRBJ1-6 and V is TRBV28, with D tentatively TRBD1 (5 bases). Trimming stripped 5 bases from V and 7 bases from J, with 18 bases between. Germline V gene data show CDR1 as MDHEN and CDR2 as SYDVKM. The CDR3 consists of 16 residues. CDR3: CASSRGPTWGNSPLHF. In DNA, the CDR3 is TGTGCCAGCAGTCGAGGACCCACATGGGGGAATTCACCCCTCCACTTT.

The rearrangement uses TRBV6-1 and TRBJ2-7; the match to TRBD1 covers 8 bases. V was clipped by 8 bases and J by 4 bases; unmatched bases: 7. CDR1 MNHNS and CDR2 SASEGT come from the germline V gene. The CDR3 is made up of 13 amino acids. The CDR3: CASGMTGDYEQYF. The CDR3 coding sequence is TGTGCCAGCGGAATGACAGGGGATTACGAGCAGTACTTC.

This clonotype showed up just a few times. The CDR3 DNA is TGTGCCAGCAGCTTGATCCCGTCCCCGACCTACGAGCAGTACTTC. Amino acids: CASSLIPSPTYEQYF. The rearrangement uses TRBV11-1 and TRBJ2-7; no clear D gene. This CDR3 has 15 amino acids. Germline V gene lookup returns CDR1 SGHAT and CDR2 FQDESV (reference sequence). Trimming took off 3 bases at V and 2 bases at J, with 14 bases between the two ends.

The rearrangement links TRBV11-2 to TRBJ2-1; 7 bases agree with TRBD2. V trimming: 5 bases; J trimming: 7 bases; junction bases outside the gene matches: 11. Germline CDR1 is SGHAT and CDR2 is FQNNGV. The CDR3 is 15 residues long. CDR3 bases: TGTGCCAGCAGCGGGAGGACTAGTCGTCTAAATGAGCAGTTCTTC. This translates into CASSGRTSRLNEQFF. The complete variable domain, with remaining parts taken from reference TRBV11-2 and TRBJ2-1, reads EAGVAQSPRYKIIEKRQSVAFWCNPISGHATLYWYQQILGQGPKLLIQFQNNGVVDDSQLPKDRFSAERLKGVDSTLKIQPAKLEDSAVYLCASSGRTSRLNEQFFGPGTRLTVL.

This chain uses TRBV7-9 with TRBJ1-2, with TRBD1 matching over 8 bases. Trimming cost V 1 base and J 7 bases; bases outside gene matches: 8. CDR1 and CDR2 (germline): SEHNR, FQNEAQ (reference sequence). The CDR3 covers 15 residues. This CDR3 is CASSLVQGASGGYTF. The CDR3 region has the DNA TGTGCCAGCAGCTTAGTCCAGGGGGCATCAGGTGGCTACACCTTC.

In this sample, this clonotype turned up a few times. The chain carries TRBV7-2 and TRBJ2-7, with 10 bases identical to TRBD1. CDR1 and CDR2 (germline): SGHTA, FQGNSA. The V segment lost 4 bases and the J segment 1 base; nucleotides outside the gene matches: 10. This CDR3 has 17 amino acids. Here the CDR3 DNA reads TGTGCCAGCAGCTCCCCGCCTTGGACAGGGGGGTCCTACGAGCAGTACTTC. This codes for CASSSPPWTGGSYEQYF.

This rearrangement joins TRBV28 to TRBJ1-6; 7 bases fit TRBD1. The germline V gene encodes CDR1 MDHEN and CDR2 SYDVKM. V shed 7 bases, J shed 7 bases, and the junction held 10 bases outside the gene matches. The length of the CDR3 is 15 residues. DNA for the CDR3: TGTGCCAGCAACGAGCCGGGACAGAGGAATTCACCCCTCCACTTT. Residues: CASNEPGQRNSPLHF.

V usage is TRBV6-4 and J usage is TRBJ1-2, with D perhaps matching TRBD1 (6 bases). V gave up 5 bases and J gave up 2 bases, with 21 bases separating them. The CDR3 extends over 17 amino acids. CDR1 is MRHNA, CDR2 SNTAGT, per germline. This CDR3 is CASSFKTQGGGNYGYTF. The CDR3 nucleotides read TGTGCCAGCAGTTTTAAGACTCAAGGGGGGGGAAACTATGGCTACACCTTC.

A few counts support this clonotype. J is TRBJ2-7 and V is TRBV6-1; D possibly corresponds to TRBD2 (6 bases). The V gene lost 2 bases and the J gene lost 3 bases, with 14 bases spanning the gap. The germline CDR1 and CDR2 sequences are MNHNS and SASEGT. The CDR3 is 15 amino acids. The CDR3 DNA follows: TGTGCCAGCAGTGAATTCCGGGCGGGGAACTACGAGCAGTACTTC. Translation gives CASSEFRAGNYEQYF.

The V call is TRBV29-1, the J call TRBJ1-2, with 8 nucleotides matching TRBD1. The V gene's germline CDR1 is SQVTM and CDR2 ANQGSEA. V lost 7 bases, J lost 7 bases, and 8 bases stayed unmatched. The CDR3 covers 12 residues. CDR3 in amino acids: CSGGDRGSGYTF. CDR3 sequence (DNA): TGCAGCGGAGGAGACAGGGGAAGTGGCTACACCTTC.

The CDR3 sequence is CASSKSGTGSTDTQYF. The CDR3 DNA reads TGTGCCAGCAGTAAGTCCGGGACAGGGAGCACAGATACGCAGTATTTT. The chain links TRBV6-1 to TRBJ2-3; 9 nucleotides align to TRBD1. CDR1 is MNHNS, CDR2 SASEGT, per germline. The CDR3 contains 16 residues. The J segment lost 0 bases and the V segment lost 5 bases, leaving 6 bases of the junction unmatched.

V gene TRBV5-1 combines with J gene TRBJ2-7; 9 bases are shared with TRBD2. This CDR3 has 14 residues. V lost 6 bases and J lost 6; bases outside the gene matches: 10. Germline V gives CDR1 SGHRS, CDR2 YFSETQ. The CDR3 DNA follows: TGCGCCAGCACCTCTGGCGGGAGGGCCCTCGAGCAGTACTTC. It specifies CASTSGGRALEQYF. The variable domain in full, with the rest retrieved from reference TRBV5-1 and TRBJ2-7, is KAGVTQTPRYLIKTRGQQVTLSCSPISGHRSVSWYQQTPGQGLQFLFEYFSETQRNKGNFPGRFSGRQFSNSRSEMNVSTLELGDSALYLCASTSGGRALEQYFGPGTRLTVT.

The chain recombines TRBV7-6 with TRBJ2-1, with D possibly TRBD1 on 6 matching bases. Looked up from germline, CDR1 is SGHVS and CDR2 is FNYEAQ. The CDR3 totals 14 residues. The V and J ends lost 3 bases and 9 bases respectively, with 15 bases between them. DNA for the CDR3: TGTGCCAGCAGCTTCTCTAGATTACAGGGTGAGCAGTTCTTC. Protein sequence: CASSFSRLQGEQFF.

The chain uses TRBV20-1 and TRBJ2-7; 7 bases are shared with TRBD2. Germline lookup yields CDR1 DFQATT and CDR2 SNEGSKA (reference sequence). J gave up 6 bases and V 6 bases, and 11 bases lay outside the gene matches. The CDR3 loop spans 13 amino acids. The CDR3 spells CSAGGDLASEQYF. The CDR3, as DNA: TGCAGTGCGGGGGGGGACTTAGCTTCCGAGCAGTACTTC.